This T cell receptor (beta chain) comes out of a study of T cell repertoires in cytomegalovirus infection. The overall study: In public TCR beta signatures, there were indications of both CMV infection and matching HLA type. Overall study results and limits: Dominant in the ex vivo response were TCR beta clonotypes restricted by HLA-C and specific for CMV. Identification of carriers of CMV plus the relevant HLA was performed using cumulative public TCR beta family frequency.

A single record per CDR3 protein comes from TCRdb applying MiXCR to the reads. The sample includes some 440,000 distinct CDR3 sequences, 30% to 40% of them seen just once. The CDR3 length is 20 residues. Trimming stripped 0 bases from V and 0 bases from J, with 22 bases between. Germline values: CDR1 MNHNS, CDR2 SASEGT. Concerning this clonotype: Its antigen remains unknown.

This receptor was identified in a human donor in good health (CMV status not recorded). Some clones in this sample may be carry-over from other donors' samples. Sequencing was done on a sample of PBMCs. V gene TRBV6-1 combines with J gene TRBJ2-3; D not certain. The CDR3 spells CASSEAPTGGARLSTDTQYF. The CDR3 DNA reads TGTGCCAGCAGTGAAGCGCCCACCGGCGGAGCCCGGCTTAGCACAGATACGCAGTATTTT.